This T cell receptor beta chain appears in the sequencing data of a study of blood T cells in healthy people across ages. Isolation yielded PBMCs, at least 6 million per sample, in every case. Alongside a J-beta primer mix, a sample-barcoded 5' primer served in a second PCR lasting roughly 7 to 11 cycles. Each cDNA molecule, via a template-switch adaptor with 12 random nucleotides, was tagged. TCRdb called the 5' RACE reads again in MiXCR, with one record for every CDR3 protein. The repertoire holds about 640,000 distinct CDR3 sequences, roughly three fifths seen once, with approximately 37% in the top ten. What was sequenced was blood. This receptor was identified in a man aged 55 to 69 in good health.

The CDR3 is CASSLSRGAFYEQYF. The DNA of the CDR3 is TGTGCCAGCAGTTTATCCCGGGGGGCCTTTTACGAGCAGTACTTC. The chain combines TRBV7-2 with TRBJ2-7; D is possibly TRBD2 (7 bases). CDR1 SGHTA and CDR2 FQGNSA come from the germline V gene. The V gene lost 6 bases and the J gene lost 4 bases, with 19 bases spanning the gap. The CDR3 has 15 amino acids.